One and the same sample provided the 19 T cell receptor beta chains below, sequenced in a study of blood T cell repertoires in COVID-19. Profiled with immunoSEQ multiplex PCR; TCRdb holds only in-frame clones, not every one. The table lists 90,000 to 120,000 clones, approximately 88% of them singletons. The sequenced sample was peripheral blood. The receptors stem from a human donor in a cohort sampled during active COVID-19.

The rearrangement uses TRBV5-1 and TRBJ1-6; D gene unclear. V was clipped by 2 bases and J by 5 bases, with 8 bases between them. The CDR3 spans 14 residues. The V gene's germline CDR1 is SGHRS and CDR2 YFSETQ. Here the CDR3 reads CASSLQSDNSPLHF. As DNA, the CDR3 is TGCGCCAGCAGCTTACAGTCCGATAATTCACCCCTCCACTTT. The full variable domain, with the rest looked up from reference TRBV5-1 and TRBJ1-6, is KAGVTQTPRYLIKTRGQQVTLSCSPISGHRSVSWYQQTPGQGLQFLFEYFSETQRNKGNFPGRFSGRQFSNSRSEMNVSTLELGDSALYLCASSLQSDNSPLHFGNGTRLTVT.

This clone was found once. The chain has TRBV2 and TRBJ2-1, with TRBD1 matching 9 bases. This CDR3 comprises 11 residues. The V gene end was trimmed by 11 bases and the J gene end by 7 bases; junction bases not matched to a gene: 3. Germline CDR1 SNHLY, CDR2 FYNNEI. CDR3 protein: CARDRGNEQFF. In DNA form, the CDR3 reads TGTGCCCGAGACAGGGGGAATGAGCAGTTCTTC. Using reference TRBV2 and TRBJ2-1 for the parts outside the CDR3, the full variable domain is EPEVTQTPSHQVTQMGQEVILRCVPISNHLYFYWYRQILGQKVEFLVSFYNNEISEKSEIFDDQFSVERPDGSNFTLKIRSTKLEDSAMYFCARDRGNEQFFGPGTRLTVL.

This chain uses TRBV19 with TRBJ1-5; D might be TRBD1 (5 bases). CDR1 and CDR2 from the germline V gene are LNHDA and SQIVND (reference sequence). Trimming removed 5 bases from V and 0 bases from J, with 26 bases in between. This CDR3 spans 20 amino acids. The CDR3, as DNA: TGTGCCAGTAGTCCCCAGGCTGGGGGGACGGCGATCTATAGCAATCAGCCCCAGCATTTT. This encodes CASSPQAGGTAIYSNQPQHF.

This clone is a singleton in its sample. V and J are TRBV10-3 and TRBJ2-7; TRBD1 agrees at 9 bases. Trimming took 6 bases from V and 10 from J; bases not matched to a gene: 10. This CDR3 has 13 residues. CDR1 is ENHRY, CDR2 SYGVKD, per germline. The CDR3 nucleotides are TGTGCCATCAGATCCACAGGGGGCCATCACCAGTACGTC. Translated: CAIRSTGGHHQYV.

This sequence joins TRBV19 and TRBJ2-4; 8 positions agree with TRBD1. The CDR3 totals 17 residues. Losses at the gene ends were 9 bases for V and 1 base for J; bases not matched to a gene: 14. Germline V gives CDR1 LNHDA, CDR2 SQIVND (reference sequence). This chain's CDR3 is CASTHGQGNSAKNIQYF. CDR3 coding DNA: TGTGCCAGCACACATGGACAGGGCAACTCTGCCAAAAACATTCAGTACTTC.

This clone was seen a handful of times. The DNA of the CDR3 is TGTGCCAGCAGCATACTAGCGGGAGACGACATTCAGTACTTC. Encoded protein: CASSILAGDDIQYF. This sequence joins TRBV6-5 and TRBJ2-4; TRBD2 aligns across 11 bases. The CDR3 totals 14 residues. Per the germline V gene, CDR1 is MNHEY and CDR2 is SVGAGI. J gave up 8 bases and V 6 bases, and 6 bases lay outside the gene matches.

This chain joins TRBV18 and TRBJ1-5, with D unresolved. The CDR3 sequence is 14 residues long. V was cut by 3 bases and J by 2 bases, with 8 bases left in between. Germline CDR1 reads KGHSH; CDR2 reads LQKENI. The chain's CDR3 is CASSPSVGNQPQHF. The CDR3 nucleotides are TGTGCCAGCTCACCGTCTGTTGGCAATCAGCCCCAGCATTTT.

The chain combines TRBV12-5 with TRBJ1-2; perhaps TRBD1 as D (5 bases). Germline CDR1 is LGHNT and CDR2 is FRNRAP. V dropped 2 bases and J dropped 3 bases, with 13 bases sitting between them. This CDR3 has 15 amino acids. CDR3 sequence (DNA): TGTGCTAGTGGTTTGTCGGCAGGGTTTTACTATGGCTACACCTTC. Amino acid sequence: CASGLSAGFYYGYTF.

This chain links TRBV28 with TRBJ2-2, with TRBD2 matching over 14 bases. From germline, CDR1 is MDHEN and CDR2 SYDVKM. This CDR3 spans 19 amino acids. J gave up 2 bases and V 6 bases, and 11 bases lay outside the gene matches. The CDR3, as DNA: TGTGCCAGCAGCCCCTCGACTAGCGGGAGGGCCCCAAACACCGGGGAGCTGTTTTTT. Residues: CASSPSTSGRAPNTGELFF.

The V call is TRBV11-2, the J call TRBJ2-7, with 10 bases aligning to TRBD1. Trimming cost V 3 bases and J 2 bases; bases outside gene matches: 1. Looked up from germline, CDR1 is SGHAT and CDR2 is FQNNGV. The CDR3 is made up of 14 amino acids. As DNA, the CDR3 is TGTGCCAGCAGCTTGGGACAGGGGCCCTACGAGCAGTACTTC. Protein sequence: CASSLGQGPYEQYF.

The chain carries TRBV2 and TRBJ2-5, with TRBD1 identical over 8 bases. V lost 5 bases, J lost 5 bases, and 10 bases stayed unmatched. This CDR3 spans 15 amino acids. Germline CDR1 reads SNHLY; CDR2 reads FYNNEI. Here the CDR3 reads CASSPGQGTPETQYF. CDR3 nucleotide sequence: TGTGCCAGCAGTCCAGGACAGGGAACACCCGAGACCCAGTACTTC. The full variable domain, with the rest looked up from reference TRBV2 and TRBJ2-5, is EPEVTQTPSHQVTQMGQEVILRCVPISNHLYFYWYRQILGQKVEFLVSFYNNEISEKSEIFDDQFSVERPDGSNFTLKIRSTKLEDSAMYFCASSPGQGTPETQYFGPGTRLLVL.

The rearrangement joins TRBV3-1 (or the pseudogene TRBV3-2) to TRBJ2-3; TRBD2 matches 8 bases. Trimming at V came to 0 bases and at J to 6 bases, leaving 14 bases not matched to a gene. This CDR3 is built from 18 residues. The germline V gene encodes CDR1 LGHDT and CDR2 YNNKEL (reference sequence). CDR3 amino acids: CASSQDGLAEQMSDTQYF. In DNA form, the CDR3 reads TGTGCCAGCAGCCAAGATGGACTAGCAGAGCAAATGTCGGATACGCAGTATTTT.

The chain combines TRBV3-1 (or the pseudogene TRBV3-2) with TRBJ1-6; maybe TRBD1 (5 bases). The CDR3 has 14 residues. With 5 bases removed from V and 8 bases from J, the gap between germline ends came to 13 bases. CDR1 is LGHDT and CDR2 is YNNKEL in the germline V gene (reference sequence). The CDR3 protein is CASSMGLSDSPLHF. The CDR3 nucleotides read TGTGCCAGCAGCATGGGGCTCAGTGATTCACCCCTCCACTTT.

The V gene is TRBV28, the J gene TRBJ2-5, with a tentative D call TRBD1 (5 bases). V lost 5 bases to trimming and J lost 4 bases, with 26 bases between them. Germline V gene sequence: CDR1 MDHEN, CDR2 SYDVKM. CDR3 length equals 18 residues. The CDR3 nucleotides read TGTGCCAGCAGTCCCTACGCCAAGGGGCTAGTAATTGGAGAGACCCAGTACTTC. The encoded protein is CASSPYAKGLVIGETQYF.

This chain links TRBV4-1 with TRBJ1-2; D is possibly TRBD1 (5 bases). V was cut by 0 bases and J by 4 bases, with 6 bases left in between. There are 13 residues in the CDR3. Germline V gene sequence: CDR1 MGHRA, CDR2 YSYEKL. The CDR3 loop reads CASSQEGVYGYTF. The CDR3 nucleotides are TGCGCCAGCAGCCAAGAAGGGGTCTATGGCTACACCTTC.

This chain links TRBV5-4 with TRBJ1-2, with a weak D call TRBD1 (5 bases). The germline V gene encodes CDR1 SGHNT and CDR2 YYREEE (reference sequence). This CDR3 contains 15 residues. Trimming left V 2 bases short and J 8 bases short, with 19 bases between. DNA of the CDR3: TGTGCCAGCAGCTTTTGGTGGGGGACTGCTCAAGGCTACACCTTC. This codes for CASSFWWGTAQGYTF.

The V gene is TRBV12-3 or TRBV12-4, the J gene TRBJ2-3; D is uncertain. The CDR3 is 13 amino acids. V lost 2 bases, J lost 6 bases, and 9 bases lay in between. The CDR3 coding sequence is TGTGCCAGCAGTTTAACCACTGCCGATACGCAGTATTTT. It translates to CASSLTTADTQYF.

CDR3 sequence reads: CASRALGQGETQYF. The CDR3 nucleotides are TGTGCCAGTAGGGCCCTGGGACAGGGCGAGACCCAGTACTTC. The V call is TRBV19, the J call TRBJ2-5; TRBD1 matches 9 bases. Trimming at V came to 6 bases and at J to 5 bases, leaving 7 bases not matched to a gene. The CDR3 is 14 amino acids. Germline V lookup: CDR1 LNHDA, CDR2 SQIVND (reference sequence).

The chain combines TRBV7-2 with TRBJ2-3, with 9 bases that match TRBD2. The CDR3 is 15 amino acids. Germline V lookup: CDR1 SGHTA, CDR2 FQGNSA. The V segment lost 5 bases and the J segment 6 bases; nucleotides outside the gene matches: 9. CDR3 nucleotide sequence: TGTGCCAGCAGCCCTAGCGGGAATCCGCGGGATACGCAGTATTTT. Amino acids: CASSPSGNPRDTQYF.